A single sample gave rise to the 32 T cell receptor beta chains below, sequenced in a study of cytomegalovirus exposure and HLA in healthy donors (dated by TCRdb to about 2017). The library was generated by the immunoSEQ multiplex PCR assay. The multiplex PCR relied on a mix of 60 forward primers for TCR Vbeta segments and 13 reverse primers for TCR Jbeta segments. TCRdb holds this immuneACCESS table with in-frame rearrangements only. Some clones are missing; in checked studies, unresolved V genes explain under half, and the rest has no known cause. This sample holds under 200,000 clones; about 80% were observed only once. The leading ten clones occupy more than 0.55% of the sample. The specimen sequenced was PBMCs. These receptors were taken from a woman between 40 and 50 years old in good health and CMV-seronegative.

The chain links TRBV4-3 to TRBJ2-2; D is possibly TRBD2 (7 bases). The V end lost 6 bases, the J end lost 7 bases, and 9 bases lay between the germline ends. The CDR3 totals 12 residues. Germline V lookup: CDR1 LGHNA, CDR2 YSLEER. This chain's CDR3 is CASRGGHGELFF. The CDR3 bases are TGCGCCAGCAGGGGGGGGCACGGGGAGCTGTTTTTT.

The J gene is TRBJ1-2, the V gene TRBV6-6; D remains unclear. The CDR3 contains 16 residues. Trimming shortened V by 5 bases and J by 6 bases, and 22 bases separated the two germline ends. Germline values: CDR1 MNHNY, CDR2 SVGAGI (reference sequence). CDR3 loop: CASSPRSEASINGYTF. CDR3 nucleotide sequence: TGTGCCAGCAGTCCCCGATCGGAGGCATCAATAAATGGCTACACCTTC.

This chain uses TRBV18 with TRBJ1-2, with 7 bases fitting TRBD1. This CDR3 comprises 14 residues. V was pared by 2 bases and J by 2 bases, with 2 bases of the junction left unmatched. Per germline, CDR1 KGHSH and CDR2 LQKENI. CDR3: CASSPSGGNYGYTF. CDR3 nucleotides: TGTGCCAGCTCACCATCAGGGGGGAACTATGGCTACACCTTC.

This chain uses TRBV11-2 with TRBJ1-1, with D tentatively TRBD1 (6 bases). Germline V lookup: CDR1 SGHAT, CDR2 FQNNGV. The ends were cut back, 5 bases at V and 4 bases at J, with 14 bases in the middle. The CDR3 consists of 14 residues. In nucleotides, the CDR3 is TGTGCCAGCAGCCCCCCGGGCAGGGGCACTGAAGCTTTCTTT. Its translation: CASSPPGRGTEAFF.

The rearrangement uses TRBV10-3 and TRBJ2-1; 9 bases agree with TRBD1. Per the germline V gene, CDR1 is ENHRY and CDR2 is SYGVKD. There are 15 residues in the CDR3. J was trimmed by 7 bases and V by 4 bases; bases with no gene match: 8. The CDR3 DNA sequence: TGTGCCATCAGTGCCGGGACAGGGAAGTTTAATGAGCAGTTCTTC. This encodes CAISAGTGKFNEQFF.

The rearrangement uses TRBV28 and TRBJ2-7, with 10 bases fitting TRBD2. The CDR3 contains 16 residues. The V gene's germline CDR1 is MDHEN and CDR2 SYDVKM. Germline trimming cut 7 bases from V and 1 base from J; bases unmatched to any gene: 10. This chain's CDR3 is CASTPGLAHPSYEQYF. CDR3 coding DNA: TGTGCCAGCACTCCGGGACTAGCGCACCCTTCCTACGAGCAGTACTTC.

The chain joins TRBV15 to TRBJ2-6, with a weak D call TRBD1 (6 bases). Per germline, CDR1 LNHNV and CDR2 YYDKDF (reference sequence). This CDR3 spans 17 amino acids. V gave up 3 bases and J gave up 4 bases, with 16 bases separating them. CDR3 sequence (DNA): TGTGCCACCAGCAGTTACTCAGGGGCTCGAGGGGCCAACGTCCTGACTTTC. Translated, it gives CATSSYSGARGANVLTF. Using reference TRBV15 and TRBJ2-6 for the parts outside the CDR3, the full variable domain is DAMVIQNPRYQVTQFGKPVTLSCSQTLNHNVMYWYQQKSSQAPKLLFHYYDKDFNNEADTPDNFQSRRPNTSFCFLDIRSPGLGDTAMYLCATSSYSGARGANVLTFGAGSRLTVL.

The V gene is TRBV5-4, the J gene TRBJ2-1; D perhaps matches TRBD2 (5 bases). This CDR3 contains 15 residues. CDR1 is SGHNT and CDR2 is YYREEE in the germline V gene (reference sequence). Trimming shortened V by 0 bases and J by 3 bases, and 10 bases separated the two germline ends. This chain's CDR3 is CASSLGRVNYNEQFF. In DNA form, the CDR3 reads TGTGCCAGCAGCTTGGGGCGGGTCAACTACAATGAGCAGTTCTTC.

V and J are TRBV4-1 and TRBJ2-1, with 8 bases aligning to TRBD2. The CDR3 contains 16 residues. V lost 4 bases and J lost 8; bases outside the gene matches: 13. Germline lookup yields CDR1 MGHRA and CDR2 YSYEKL. CDR3 protein: CASSLRPAGGGHEQFF. CDR3 sequence (DNA): TGCGCCAGCAGCCTCCGCCCTGCGGGGGGCGGCCATGAGCAGTTCTTC.

The chain uses TRBV6-5 and TRBJ2-7; TRBD1 matches 7 bases. The germline gives CDR1 MNHEY, CDR2 SVGAGI. The CDR3 is 15 residues long. The ends lost 0 bases at V and 0 bases at J; junction bases unmatched: 2. The DNA for the CDR3 is TGTGCCAGCAGTTACTCGACAGGGTCCTCCTACGAGCAGTACTTC. The encoded protein is CASSYSTGSSYEQYF.

The rearrangement links TRBV7-8 to TRBJ2-1; 8 bases align to TRBD2. Germline assignment: CDR1 SGHVS and CDR2 FQNEAQ. J gave up 9 bases and V 5 bases, and 3 bases lay outside the gene matches. CDR3 length: 12 amino acids. DNA of the CDR3: TGTGCCAGCAGCAGTGCGGGGGGTGAGCAGTTCTTC. Translated: CASSSAGGEQFF.

This sequence joins TRBV7-9 and TRBJ2-1; a possible D gene is TRBD1 (6 bases). The CDR3 spans 16 residues. Trimming removed 3 bases at V and 0 bases at J, with 12 bases between. CDR1 SEHNR and CDR2 FQNEAQ come from the germline V gene (reference sequence). The CDR3 protein is CASSLPGQSSYNEQFF. The CDR3, as DNA: TGTGCCAGCAGCTTGCCCGGACAGAGCTCCTACAATGAGCAGTTCTTC.

The rearrangement joins TRBV30 to TRBJ2-5; 10 positions match TRBD2. The assigned J gene may be wrong: the sequence end matches TRBJ2-7 better. Germline CDR1 and CDR2: GTSNPN and SVGIG (reference sequence). The CDR3 has 13 residues. The CDR3, as DNA: TGTGCCTGGAGGTTAGCGGGGGGTTACGAGCAGTACTTC. Translation: CAWRLAGGYEQYF.

V is TRBV27 and J is TRBJ1-5; the match to TRBD1 covers 8 bases. The trim removed 2 bases at V and 2 bases at J, leaving 5 bases unmatched. Germline CDR1 and CDR2: MNHEY and SMNVEV (reference sequence). There are 16 residues in the CDR3. The CDR3 protein is CASSLRQGIGNQPQHF. The CDR3 DNA is TGTGCCAGCAGTTTAAGACAGGGGATCGGCAATCAGCCCCAGCATTTT.

Only a few counts were recorded for this clone. The chain recombines TRBV5-1 with TRBJ1-6, with 9 bases fitting TRBD1. The CDR3 is 16 amino acids. V shed 4 bases and J 5 bases; nucleotides not matched to a gene: 7. The germline V gene encodes CDR1 SGHRS and CDR2 YFSETQ. CDR3 residues: CASSTQTGGDNSPLHF. CDR3 nucleotides: TGCGCCAGCAGCACCCAGACAGGGGGAGATAATTCACCCCTCCACTTT.

J is TRBJ2-1 and V is TRBV11-2, with 7 bases aligning to TRBD2. This CDR3 contains 15 residues. V shed 5 bases and J 3 bases; nucleotides not matched to a gene: 7. Germline CDR1 and CDR2: SGHAT and FQNNGV. Here the CDR3 DNA reads TGTGCCAGCAGCCCCTTGCGGGAGTACTACAATGAGCAGTTCTTC. Translating it yields CASSPLREYYNEQFF.

V and J are TRBV7-2 and TRBJ2-1, with a possible D match to TRBD1 (6 bases). The CDR3 is made up of 15 amino acids. Germline assignment: CDR1 SGHTA and CDR2 FQGNSA. With 0 bases removed from V and 10 bases from J, the gap between germline ends came to 16 bases. CDR3 amino acids: CASSLALYRVEEQFF. The CDR3 nucleotides are TGTGCCAGCAGCTTAGCGCTTTACAGGGTTGAGGAGCAGTTCTTC.

The chain is built from TRBV7-9 and TRBJ2-1, with 10 bases that match TRBD2. This CDR3 has 15 residues. J lost 5 bases, V lost 5 bases, and 6 bases had no gene match. CDR1 is SEHNR, CDR2 FQNEAQ, per germline (reference sequence). The CDR3 region has the DNA TGTGCCAGCAGCCCACTAGCGGGGAATGACAATGAGCAGTTCTTC. This encodes CASSPLAGNDNEQFF.

This chain links TRBV7-2 with TRBJ2-2, with D hard to call. V lost 3 bases, J lost 4 bases, and 15 bases lay in between. The V gene's germline CDR1 is SGHTA and CDR2 FQGNSA. CDR3 length: 16 amino acids. CDR3 in amino acids: CASSLGVVSLTGELFF. The DNA for the CDR3 is TGTGCCAGCAGCTTGGGCGTAGTCTCCCTCACCGGGGAGCTGTTTTTT.

This clone was observed a handful of times. The chain uses TRBV6-9 and TRBJ1-4, with 9 bases fitting TRBD1. V lost 8 bases and J lost 7; bases outside the gene matches: 5. The germline gives CDR1 MNHGY, CDR2 SVAAGI. The CDR3 totals 13 residues. The CDR3 is CASQDRGREKLFF. For the CDR3, the DNA is TGTGCCAGCCAGGACAGGGGTCGTGAAAAACTGTTTTTT.

The rearrangement uses TRBV28 and TRBJ1-1; 8 bases map to TRBD1. This CDR3 has 15 amino acids. With V trimmed by 5 bases and J by 4 bases, 9 bases remained unmatched. Germline V gives CDR1 MDHEN, CDR2 SYDVKM. The CDR3 sequence is CASSGAGGVGTEAFF. CDR3 bases: TGTGCCAGCAGTGGCGCAGGGGGCGTCGGCACTGAAGCTTTCTTT. Drawing the rest from reference TRBV28 and TRBJ1-1, the complete variable domain is DVKVTQSSRYLVKRTGEKVFLECVQDMDHENMFWYRQDPGLGLRLIYFSYDVKMKEKGDIPEGYSVSREKKERFSLILESASTNQTSMYLCASSGAGGVGTEAFFGQGTRLTVV.

V gene TRBV10-3 combines with J gene TRBJ2-3, with 15 bases identical to TRBD2. Germline V gene lookup returns CDR1 ENHRY and CDR2 SYGVKD. V lost 0 bases and J lost 2; bases outside the gene matches: 6. CDR3 length equals 19 residues. CDR3 sequence reads: CAISESGLAGGTYTDTQYF. The CDR3 bases are TGTGCCATCAGTGAGTCGGGACTAGCGGGAGGAACTTACACAGATACGCAGTATTTT.

CDR3 residues: CASSPTGSSYEQYF. The CDR3 bases are TGTGCCAGTAGCCCGACAGGGAGCTCCTACGAGCAGTACTTC. The chain couples TRBV19 to TRBJ2-7; 7 bases line up with TRBD1. The CDR3 extends over 14 amino acids. The ends lost 6 bases at V and 0 bases at J; junction bases unmatched: 5. The germline CDR1 and CDR2 sequences are LNHDA and SQIVND (reference sequence). Filled out from reference TRBV19 and TRBJ2-7, the complete variable domain reads DGGITQSPKYLFRKEGQNVTLSCEQNLNHDAMYWYRQDPGQGLRLIYYSQIVNDFQKGDIAEGYSVSREKKESFPLTVTSAQKNPTAFYLCASSPTGSSYEQYFGPGTRLTVT.

The chain combines TRBV5-1 with TRBJ1-1; 7 bases line up with TRBD1. Germline values: CDR1 SGHRS, CDR2 YFSETQ. V shed 3 bases, J shed 6 bases, and the junction held 17 bases outside the gene matches. The CDR3 contains 17 residues. For the CDR3, the DNA is TGCGCCAGCAGCTATTTGCCGTCAGGGGGTCTCCCTCCTGAAGCTTTCTTT. It encodes CASSYLPSGGLPPEAFF.

This clone was detected a few times. The chain combines TRBV5-6 with TRBJ1-2, with D perhaps matching TRBD1 (6 bases). This CDR3 is 14 amino acids long. V lost 0 bases, J lost 2 bases, and 8 bases lay in between. The germline gives CDR1 SGHDT, CDR2 YYEEEE. In DNA, the CDR3 is TGTGCCAGCAGCTTGGGACAGGTGAACTATGGCTACACCTTC. Translation gives CASSLGQVNYGYTF.

Of note for this clone: The junction does not match germline at one end; this may be a read error. V is TRBV6-1 and J is TRBJ1-1, with D possibly matching TRBD1 (5 bases). The CDR3 spans 13 residues. From germline, CDR1 is MNHNS and CDR2 SASEGT. CDR3 nucleotide sequence: TGTGCCAGCGGTGAGGGGAGTTACACTGAAGCTTTCTTT. This translates into CASGEGSYTEAFF.

A note on this clone: The same CDR3 also results from other DNA sequences found in this sample. This chain joins TRBV30 and TRBJ1-2, with D perhaps TRBD1 (6 bases). The germline CDR1 and CDR2 sequences are GTSNPN and SVGIG (reference sequence). Trimming stripped 2 bases from V and 4 bases from J, with 11 bases between. This CDR3 has 13 amino acids. This CDR3 is CAWSRDRPYGYTF. The CDR3 nucleotides are TGTGCCTGGAGTCGAGACAGGCCCTATGGCTACACCTTC.

This chain connects TRBV20-1 to TRBJ2-1; no definite D call. Trimming removed 1 base at V and 6 bases at J, with 4 bases between. From germline, CDR1 is DFQATT and CDR2 SNEGSKA (reference sequence). The CDR3 length is 11 residues. CDR3 amino acids: CSARGPNEQFF. DNA for the CDR3: TGCAGTGCTAGAGGGCCCAATGAGCAGTTCTTC.

This chain connects TRBV13 to TRBJ1-6; tentative D call: TRBD1 (6 bases). CDR3 length: 15 amino acids. From germline, CDR1 is PRHDT and CDR2 FYEKMQ (reference sequence). The V end lost 3 bases, the J end lost 9 bases, and 15 bases lay between the germline ends. CDR3 sequence reads: CASSFRAGVASPLHF. For the CDR3, the DNA is TGTGCCAGCAGCTTTAGGGCAGGGGTGGCTTCACCCCTCCACTTT.

The chain is built from TRBV7-9 and TRBJ2-7, with 7 bases lining up with TRBD2. This CDR3 spans 16 amino acids. The junction had 10 bases not matched to a gene; V was cut back by 2 bases and J by 3 bases. From germline, CDR1 is SEHNR and CDR2 FQNEAQ (reference sequence). The CDR3 here is CASSLFLGGGNYEQYF. CDR3 nucleotide sequence: TGTGCCAGCAGCTTATTTTTGGGGGGAGGGAACTACGAGCAGTACTTC.

V is TRBV6-1 and J is TRBJ2-1; 11 bases fit TRBD2. Germline V gene data show CDR1 as MNHNS and CDR2 as SASEGT. Trimming at V came to 0 bases and at J to 4 bases, leaving 2 bases not matched to a gene. The CDR3 covers 16 residues. This CDR3 reads CASSEAGLAVYNEQFF. DNA for the CDR3: TGTGCCAGCAGTGAAGCGGGACTAGCGGTTTACAATGAGCAGTTCTTC.

The chain carries TRBV9 and TRBJ1-6, with a tentative D call TRBD1 (5 bases). The CDR3 has 15 residues. Per germline, CDR1 SGDLS and CDR2 YYNGEE. The V end lost 3 bases, the J end lost 7 bases, and 14 bases lay between the germline ends. CDR3 residues: CASSGGAFPNSPLHF. The CDR3 DNA reads TGTGCCAGCAGCGGCGGGGCTTTTCCAAATTCACCCCTCCACTTT.